A few counts support the clone carrying this TCR beta chain. Its antigen is not identified. This sample is drawn from a study of vaccination and CD4 T cells after COVID-19. About the study: Overlapping SARS-CoV-2, HCoV-NL63, HCoV-OC43 and HCoV-229E spike peptides were used to stimulate cells.

Researchers used the Oncomine TCR Beta short-read assay to sequence DNA from cultured CD4+ T cells. The authors extracted genomic DNA from cultured CD4+ T cells. TCRdb recomputed calls from the PCR reads with MiXCR, one row per CDR3 protein. The sample holds about 12,000 distinct CDR3 sequences, about 40% seen once. There are 13 residues in the CDR3. CDR1 and CDR2 from the germline V gene are SGHTA and FQGTGA. V dropped 5 bases and J dropped 0 bases, with 7 bases sitting between them. As to treatment: roughly ten-day PBMC culture with coronavirus spike peptide pools or control peptides (ViraFEST assay). Gathering of the CD4+ T cells, from the unexposed donor, took place before the COVID-19 pandemic (2011-2018). Peptide pool stimulation in ViraFEST expanded antigen-specific T cells, whose TCRs were then sequenced.

Sequenced sample: CD4+ T cells from blood, cultured in vitro. This receptor was taken from a human donor in good health. This chain joins TRBV7-3 and TRBJ1-1, with unresolved D. The CDR3, as DNA: TGTGCCAGCAGCCGCTCCTTGAACACTGAAGCTTTCTTT. This encodes CASSRSLNTEAFF.